This TCR beta chain derives from a study of siplizumab effects on memory and regulatory T cells. Study-level results: The study found naive T cells seemingly more diverse than memory cells and seemingly major alloresponse contributors. Siplizumab produced a significant drop in alloreactive sequences attributable to unstimulated CD4+ memory cells.

Per-sample assaying covered roughly 93,000 TCR templates. Profiling relied on immunoSEQ multiplex PCR, and the TCRdb table lists in-frame clones only, not all of them. The sample records around 87,000 clones, over 80% being singletons. The CDR3 covers 14 residues. V shed 3 bases and J shed 4 bases, with 11 bases lying between them. Germline values: CDR1 SGHAT, CDR2 FQNNGV. Concerning this clone itself: Its antigen is as yet unknown.

Sequencing input: CD4+ T cells sorted from blood. J is TRBJ2-3 and V is TRBV11-2; D is unresolved. This TCR was recovered from a human donor in good health. The CDR3 nucleotides read TGTGCCAGCAGCTTCCGTGGGTCCCCAGATACGCAGTATTTT. Amino acids: CASSFRGSPDTQYF.